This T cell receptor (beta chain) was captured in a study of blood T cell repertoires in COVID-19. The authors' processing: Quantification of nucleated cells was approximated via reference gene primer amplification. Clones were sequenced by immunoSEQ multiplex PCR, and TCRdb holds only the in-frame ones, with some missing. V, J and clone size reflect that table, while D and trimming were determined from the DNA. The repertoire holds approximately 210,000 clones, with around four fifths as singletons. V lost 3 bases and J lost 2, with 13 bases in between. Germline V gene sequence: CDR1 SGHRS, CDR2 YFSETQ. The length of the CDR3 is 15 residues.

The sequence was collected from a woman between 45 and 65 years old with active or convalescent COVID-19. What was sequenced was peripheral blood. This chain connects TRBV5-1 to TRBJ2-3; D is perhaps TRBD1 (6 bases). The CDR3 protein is CASSSSGATTDTQYF. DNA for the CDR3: TGCGCCAGCAGCTCATCAGGGGCCACCACAGATACGCAGTATTTT.